This T cell receptor (beta chain) originates from a study of human T cells and chemical hapten exposure. Trimming left V 4 bases short and J 1 base short, with 7 bases between. CDR1 is LGHNA and CDR2 is YNFKEQ in the germline V gene. The CDR3 extends over 13 amino acids. In this sample, this clonotype turned up many times. What it recognizes is unknown. Study-wide points: Since the donors had alopecia, their immune response may not be the same as that of healthy people.

Unique molecular identifiers were linked by the library to individual cDNA molecules. One entry per CDR3 protein, called by TCRdb with MiXCR from the RACE reads. This table has just under 65,000 distinct CDR3 sequences, 9.5% to 12% appearing once. As to time point: patch test 3, about 24 weeks after DPC sensitization. Treatment here: therapeutic diphenylcyclopropenone sensitization with weekly scalp DPC. Blood collection took place prior to placing each patch test. This clonotype originated in a woman in her thirties with alopecia areata. Some clones in this sample may be carry-over from other donors' samples. This chain links TRBV4-2 with TRBJ1-1; D ambiguous. Specimen: whole blood, collected in connection with sensitization to the hapten diphenylcyclopropenone (DPC). The CDR3 sequence is CASSRPENTEAFF. CDR3 bases: TGTGCCAGCAGCCGTCCCGAGAACACTGAAGCTTTCTTT.